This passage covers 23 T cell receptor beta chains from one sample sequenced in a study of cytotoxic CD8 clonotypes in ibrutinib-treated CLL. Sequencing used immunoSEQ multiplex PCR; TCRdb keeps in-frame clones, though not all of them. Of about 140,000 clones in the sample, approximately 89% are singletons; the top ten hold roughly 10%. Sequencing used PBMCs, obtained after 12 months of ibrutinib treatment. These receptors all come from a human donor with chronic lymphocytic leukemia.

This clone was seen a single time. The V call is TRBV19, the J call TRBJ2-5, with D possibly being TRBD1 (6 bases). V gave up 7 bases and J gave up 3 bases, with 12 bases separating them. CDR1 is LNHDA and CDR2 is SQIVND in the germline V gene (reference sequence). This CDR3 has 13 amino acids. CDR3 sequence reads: CASKDRTKETQYF. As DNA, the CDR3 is TGTGCCAGTAAAGACAGGACAAAAGAGACCCAGTACTTC.

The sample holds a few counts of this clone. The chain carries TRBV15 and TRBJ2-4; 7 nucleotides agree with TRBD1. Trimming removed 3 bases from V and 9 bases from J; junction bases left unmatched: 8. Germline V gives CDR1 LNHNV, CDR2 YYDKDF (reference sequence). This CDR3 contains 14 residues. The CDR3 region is CATSRGQGEGIQYF. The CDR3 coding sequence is TGTGCCACCAGCAGGGGGCAGGGGGAAGGCATTCAGTACTTC.

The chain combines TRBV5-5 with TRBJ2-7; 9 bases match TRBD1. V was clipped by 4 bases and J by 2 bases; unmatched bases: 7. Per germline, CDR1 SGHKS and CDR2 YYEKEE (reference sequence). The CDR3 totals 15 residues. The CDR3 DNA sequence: TGTGCCAGCAGCCCAGGGACAGGGAATCCCTACGAGCAGTACTTC. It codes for CASSPGTGNPYEQYF.

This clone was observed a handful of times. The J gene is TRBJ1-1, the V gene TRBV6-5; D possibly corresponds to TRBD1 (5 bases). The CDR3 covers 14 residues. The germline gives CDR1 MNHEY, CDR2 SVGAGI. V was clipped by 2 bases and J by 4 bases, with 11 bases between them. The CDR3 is CASSYGGSGTEAFF. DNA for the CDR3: TGTGCCAGCAGTTACGGGGGGTCGGGCACTGAAGCTTTCTTT.

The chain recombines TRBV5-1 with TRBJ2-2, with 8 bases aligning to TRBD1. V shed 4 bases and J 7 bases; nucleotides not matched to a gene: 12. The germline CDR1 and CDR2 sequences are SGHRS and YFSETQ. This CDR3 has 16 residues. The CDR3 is CASSPVGTGALGELFF. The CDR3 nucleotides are TGCGCCAGCAGCCCAGTGGGGACAGGCGCCCTCGGGGAGCTGTTTTTT.

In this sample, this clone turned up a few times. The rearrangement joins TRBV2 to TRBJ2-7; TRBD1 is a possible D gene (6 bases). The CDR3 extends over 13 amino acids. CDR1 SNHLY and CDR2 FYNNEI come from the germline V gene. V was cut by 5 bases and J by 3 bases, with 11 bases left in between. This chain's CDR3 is CASSLDSFYEQYF. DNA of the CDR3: TGTGCCAGCAGTTTGGACAGCTTCTACGAGCAGTACTTC. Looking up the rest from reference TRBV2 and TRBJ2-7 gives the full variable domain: EPEVTQTPSHQVTQMGQEVILRCVPISNHLYFYWYRQILGQKVEFLVSFYNNEISEKSEIFDDQFSVERPDGSNFTLKIRSTKLEDSAMYFCASSLDSFYEQYFGPGTRLTVT.

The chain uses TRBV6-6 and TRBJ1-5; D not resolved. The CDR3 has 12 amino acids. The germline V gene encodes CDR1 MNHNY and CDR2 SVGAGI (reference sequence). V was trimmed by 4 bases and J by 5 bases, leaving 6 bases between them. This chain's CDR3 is CASSSWDQPQHF. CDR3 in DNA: TGTGCCAGCAGTTCTTGGGATCAGCCCCAGCATTTT.

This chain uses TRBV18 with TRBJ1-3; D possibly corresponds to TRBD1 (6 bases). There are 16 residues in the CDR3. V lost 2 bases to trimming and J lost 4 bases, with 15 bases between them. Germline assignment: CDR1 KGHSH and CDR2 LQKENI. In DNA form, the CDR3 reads TGTGCCAGCTCACCATTCCGGGACAAGTCAGGAAACACCATATATTTT. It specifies CASSPFRDKSGNTIYF.

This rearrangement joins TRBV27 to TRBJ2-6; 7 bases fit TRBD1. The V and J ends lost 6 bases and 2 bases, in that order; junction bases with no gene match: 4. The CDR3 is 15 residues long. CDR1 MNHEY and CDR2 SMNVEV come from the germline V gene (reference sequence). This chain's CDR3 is CASRPTGTGANVLTF. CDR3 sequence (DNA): TGTGCCAGCAGACCGACAGGGACTGGGGCCAACGTCCTGACTTTC.

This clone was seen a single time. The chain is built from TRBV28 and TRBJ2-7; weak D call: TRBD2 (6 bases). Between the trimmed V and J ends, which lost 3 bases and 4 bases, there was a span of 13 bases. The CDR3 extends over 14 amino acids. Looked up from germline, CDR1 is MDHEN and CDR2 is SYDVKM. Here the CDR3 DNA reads TGTGCCAGCAGTTTTGCCCGGGGGACGTACGAGCAGTACTTC. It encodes CASSFARGTYEQYF.

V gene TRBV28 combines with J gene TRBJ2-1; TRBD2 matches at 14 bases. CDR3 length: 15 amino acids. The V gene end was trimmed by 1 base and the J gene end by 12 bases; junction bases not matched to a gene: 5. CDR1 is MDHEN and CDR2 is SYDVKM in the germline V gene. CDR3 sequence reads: CASSLSTSGRGVQFF. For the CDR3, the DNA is TGTGCCAGCAGTTTATCGACTAGCGGGAGGGGCGTGCAGTTCTTC. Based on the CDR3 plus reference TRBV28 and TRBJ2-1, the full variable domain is DVKVTQSSRYLVKRTGEKVFLECVQDMDHENMFWYRQDPGLGLRLIYFSYDVKMKEKGDIPEGYSVSREKKERFSLILESASTNQTSMYLCASSLSTSGRGVQFFGPGTRLTVL.

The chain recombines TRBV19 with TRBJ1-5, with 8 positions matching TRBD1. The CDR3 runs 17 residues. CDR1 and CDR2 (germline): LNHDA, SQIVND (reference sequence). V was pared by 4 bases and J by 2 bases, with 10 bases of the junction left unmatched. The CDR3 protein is CASSTTSDRGRNQPQHF. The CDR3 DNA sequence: TGTGCCAGTAGTACAACCTCAGACAGGGGCCGCAATCAGCCCCAGCATTTT.

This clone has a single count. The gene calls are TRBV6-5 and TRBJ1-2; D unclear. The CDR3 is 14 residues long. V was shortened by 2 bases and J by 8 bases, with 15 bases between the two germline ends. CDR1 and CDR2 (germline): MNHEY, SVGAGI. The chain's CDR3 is CASSYGVGILGYTF. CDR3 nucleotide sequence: TGTGCCAGCAGTTACGGAGTGGGGATATTAGGCTACACCTTC.

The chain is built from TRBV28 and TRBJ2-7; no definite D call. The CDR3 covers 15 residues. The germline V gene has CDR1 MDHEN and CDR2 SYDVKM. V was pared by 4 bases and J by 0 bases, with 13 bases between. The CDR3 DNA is TGTGCCAGCAGTTCCTTCCGAACGACCTCCTACGAGCAGTACTTC. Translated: CASSSFRTTSYEQYF.

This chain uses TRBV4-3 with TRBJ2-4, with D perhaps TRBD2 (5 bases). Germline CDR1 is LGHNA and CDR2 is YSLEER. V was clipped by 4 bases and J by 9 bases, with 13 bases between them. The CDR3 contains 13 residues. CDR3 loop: CASSPADAGIQYF. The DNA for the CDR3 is TGCGCCAGCAGCCCCGCCGATGCGGGCATTCAGTACTTC.

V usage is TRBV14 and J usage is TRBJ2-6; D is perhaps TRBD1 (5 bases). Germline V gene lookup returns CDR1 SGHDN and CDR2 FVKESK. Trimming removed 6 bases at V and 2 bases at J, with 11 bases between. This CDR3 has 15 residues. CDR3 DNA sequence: TGTGCCAGCAGTCCAGTAGGGGCTGGGGCCAACGTCCTGACTTTC. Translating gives CASSPVGAGANVLTF.

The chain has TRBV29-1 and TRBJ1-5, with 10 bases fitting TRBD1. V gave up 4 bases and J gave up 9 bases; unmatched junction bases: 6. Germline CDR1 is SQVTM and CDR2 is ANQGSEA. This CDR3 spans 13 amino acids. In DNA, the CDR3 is TGCAGCGTTGGACAGGGGGCCGATCGGCCCCAGCATTTT. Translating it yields CSVGQGADRPQHF.

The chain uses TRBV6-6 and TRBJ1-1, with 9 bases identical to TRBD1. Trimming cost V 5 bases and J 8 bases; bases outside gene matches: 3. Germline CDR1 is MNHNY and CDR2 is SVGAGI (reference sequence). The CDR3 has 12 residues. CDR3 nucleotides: TGTGCCAGCAGTAAACAGGGGGCCGAAGCTTTCTTT. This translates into CASSKQGAEAFF.

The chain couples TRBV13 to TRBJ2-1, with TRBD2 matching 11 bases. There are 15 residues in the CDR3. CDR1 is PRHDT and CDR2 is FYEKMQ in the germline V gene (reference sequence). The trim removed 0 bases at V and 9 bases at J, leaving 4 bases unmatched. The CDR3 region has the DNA TGTGCCAGCAGCTTAGGCCGGGGACTAGCGGTTGAGCAGTTCTTC. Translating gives CASSLGRGLAVEQFF.

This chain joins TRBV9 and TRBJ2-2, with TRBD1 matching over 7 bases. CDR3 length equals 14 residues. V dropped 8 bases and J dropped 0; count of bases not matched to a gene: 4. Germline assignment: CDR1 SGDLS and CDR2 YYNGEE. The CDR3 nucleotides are TGTGCCAGTTCGGGACAGACGAACACCGGGGAGCTGTTTTTT. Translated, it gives CASSGQTNTGELFF.

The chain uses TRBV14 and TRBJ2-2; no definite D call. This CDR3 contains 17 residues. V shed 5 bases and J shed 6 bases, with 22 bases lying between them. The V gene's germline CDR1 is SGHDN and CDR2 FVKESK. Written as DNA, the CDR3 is TGTGCCAGCAGCTCTTCTAGAGTCGAAGGGTTCGCCGGGGAGCTGTTTTTT. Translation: CASSSSRVEGFAGELFF. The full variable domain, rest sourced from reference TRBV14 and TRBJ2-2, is EAGVTQFPSHSVIEKGQTVTLRCDPISGHDNLYWYRRVMGKEIKFLLHFVKESKQDESGMPNNRFLAERTGGTYSTLKVQPAELEDSGVYFCASSSSRVEGFAGELFFGEGSRLTVL.

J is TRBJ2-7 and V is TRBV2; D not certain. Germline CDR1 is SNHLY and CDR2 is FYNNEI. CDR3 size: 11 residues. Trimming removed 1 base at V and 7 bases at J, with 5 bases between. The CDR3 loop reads CASSEDGEQYF. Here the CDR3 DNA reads TGTGCCAGCAGTGAAGACGGGGAGCAGTACTTC.

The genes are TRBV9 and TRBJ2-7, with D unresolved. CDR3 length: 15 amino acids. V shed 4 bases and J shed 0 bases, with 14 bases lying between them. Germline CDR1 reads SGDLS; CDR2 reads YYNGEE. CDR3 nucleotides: TGTGCCAGCAGCCTACAACCCACAGACTCCTACGAGCAGTACTTC. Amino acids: CASSLQPTDSYEQYF.